One and the same sample provided the 14 T cell receptor beta chains below, sequenced in a study of shared clonotypes between healthy human individuals. Clones were read by immunoSEQ multiplex PCR, and TCRdb kept only the in-frame ones, dropping some. Here the sample spans some 2.3 million clones, more than 80% being singletons. Sequences were obtained from naive CD4+ T cells from PBMCs. The subset was: CD45RA+ positively selected. These receptors came from a young man in good health. Some clones in this sample may be carry-over from other donors' samples.

J is TRBJ1-1 and V is TRBV6-5, with 9 bases identical to TRBD1. Germline values: CDR1 MNHEY, CDR2 SVGAGI. After removal of 5 bases from V and 1 base from J, the junction contained 5 bases not matched to a gene. The CDR3 consists of 15 residues. DNA of the CDR3: TGTGCCAGCAGTATCAACAGGGGGCGGAACACTGAAGCTTTCTTT. It is translated as CASSINRGRNTEAFF.

V is TRBV9 and J is TRBJ2-3; 10 bases are a match to TRBD2. Germline lookup yields CDR1 SGDLS and CDR2 YYNGEE. This CDR3 has 16 residues. V lost 3 bases and J lost 2; bases outside the gene matches: 6. CDR3 protein: CASSALLAGNTDTQYF. Written as DNA, the CDR3 is TGTGCCAGCAGCGCCTTACTAGCGGGAAACACAGATACGCAGTATTTT.

The V gene is TRBV2, the J gene TRBJ2-7, with TRBD2 matching 7 bases. J gave up 0 bases and V 10 bases, and 9 bases lay outside the gene matches. CDR3 length: 14 amino acids. Germline-derived CDR1 and CDR2 are SNHLY and FYNNEI. The CDR3 sequence is CATRGRVPSYEQYF. The CDR3, as DNA: TGTGCCACCCGGGGGAGGGTCCCCTCCTACGAGCAGTACTTC.

The chain couples TRBV2 to TRBJ2-1; no reliable D call. The CDR3 sequence is 13 residues long. With 5 bases removed from V and 7 bases from J, the gap between germline ends came to 12 bases. From germline, CDR1 is SNHLY and CDR2 FYNNEI. In DNA, the CDR3 is TGTGCCAGCAGTCTCCTTGGGCGTAATGAGCAGTTCTTC. Its protein product is CASSLLGRNEQFF.

The gene calls are TRBV6-6 and TRBJ1-5; 7 bases match TRBD1. The germline CDR1 and CDR2 sequences are MNHNY and SVGAGI (reference sequence). This CDR3 is 15 amino acids long. V lost 7 bases, J lost 3 bases, and 9 bases stayed unmatched. CDR3 sequence: CASTAHDRDNQPQHF. The DNA for the CDR3 is TGTGCCAGCACCGCCCACGACAGGGACAATCAGCCCCAGCATTTT.

This chain joins TRBV5-1 and TRBJ2-1; 7 nucleotides agree with TRBD2. The CDR3 has 15 residues. The germline gives CDR1 SGHRS, CDR2 YFSETQ. Trimming cost V 4 bases and J 2 bases; bases outside gene matches: 6. This CDR3 reads CASSPGRAPYNEQFF. The CDR3 DNA is TGCGCCAGCAGCCCTGGGAGGGCCCCCTACAATGAGCAGTTCTTC.

The J gene is TRBJ1-2, the V gene TRBV5-1; 9 bases match TRBD1. Germline lookup yields CDR1 SGHRS and CDR2 YFSETQ. The CDR3 is 15 amino acids. The V gene end was trimmed by 8 bases and the J gene end by 4 bases; junction bases not matched to a gene: 12. The DNA for the CDR3 is TGCGCCAGTCACCCGACAACAGGGGGCCTCTATGGCTACACCTTC. Translating gives CASHPTTGGLYGYTF. Looking up the rest from reference TRBV5-1 and TRBJ1-2 gives the full variable domain: KAGVTQTPRYLIKTRGQQVTLSCSPISGHRSVSWYQQTPGQGLQFLFEYFSETQRNKGNFPGRFSGRQFSNSRSEMNVSTLELGDSALYLCASHPTTGGLYGYTFGSGTRLTVV.

This clone was found once. The V and J genes are TRBV28 and TRBJ2-7; TRBD1 matches at 8 bases. The ends lost 6 bases at V and 4 bases at J; junction bases unmatched: 8. In germline, CDR1 is MDHEN, CDR2 SYDVKM. CDR3 length equals 14 residues. CDR3 in amino acids: CASSETGARYEQYF. The CDR3 coding sequence is TGTGCCAGCAGCGAGACAGGGGCTCGATACGAGCAGTACTTC.

The chain combines TRBV28 with TRBJ2-1; D may match TRBD1 or TRBD2 (7 bases each). V was cut by 5 bases and J by 5 bases, with 13 bases left in between. This CDR3 region has 14 residues. CDR1 MDHEN and CDR2 SYDVKM come from the germline V gene. CDR3 sequence reads: CASSLRGGNNEQFF. The CDR3 DNA reads as TGTGCCAGCAGTCTCAGGGGGGGAAACAATGAGCAGTTCTTC.

The chain is built from TRBV9 and TRBJ2-2; D might be TRBD1 or TRBD2, each matching 5 bases. Germline loops: CDR1 SGDLS, CDR2 YYNGEE. CDR3 length equals 14 residues. V lost 1 base and J lost 4, with 8 bases in between. In DNA, the CDR3 is TGTGCCAGCAGCGTACCAGGGACCACCGGGGAGCTGTTTTTT. Translating gives CASSVPGTTGELFF.

CDR3 residues: CASSLKGDTQYF. The CDR3 DNA sequence: TGCGCCAGCAGCTTGAAAGGGGATACCCAGTACTTC. This rearrangement joins TRBV5-1 to TRBJ2-5; TRBD1 is a possible D gene (5 bases). Trimming removed 1 base at V and 8 bases at J, with 9 bases between. CDR3 length equals 12 residues. Germline CDR1 reads SGHRS; CDR2 reads YFSETQ.

The chain recombines TRBV9 with TRBJ2-2; 8 bases fit TRBD2. CDR1 and CDR2 from the germline V gene are SGDLS and YYNGEE. The CDR3 totals 17 residues. J lost 3 bases, V lost 1 base, and 8 bases had no gene match. CDR3 loop: CASSVRTGGRDTGELFF. The CDR3 DNA sequence: TGTGCCAGCAGCGTAAGGACGGGAGGGAGGGACACCGGGGAGCTGTTTTTT.

V usage is TRBV11-1 and J usage is TRBJ2-1; D possibly corresponds to TRBD2 (5 bases). CDR1 is SGHAT, CDR2 FQDESV, per germline (reference sequence). The CDR3 is 14 amino acids. The ends were cut back, 1 base at V and 12 bases at J, with 16 bases in the middle. The CDR3 region has the DNA TGTGCCAGCAGCTTAGGGCTAGCCTTCTATGGGCAGTTCTTC. It yields the protein CASSLGLAFYGQFF.

V usage is TRBV5-1 and J usage is TRBJ1-3; 7 nucleotides agree with TRBD1. This CDR3 spans 15 amino acids. Germline V gene sequence: CDR1 SGHRS, CDR2 YFSETQ. V dropped 4 bases and J dropped 0; count of bases not matched to a gene: 4. CDR3 amino acids: CASSPDRASGNTIYF. CDR3 sequence (DNA): TGCGCCAGCAGCCCCGACAGGGCCTCTGGAAACACCATATATTTT. The full variable domain, its missing parts supplied by reference TRBV5-1 and TRBJ1-3, is KAGVTQTPRYLIKTRGQQVTLSCSPISGHRSVSWYQQTPGQGLQFLFEYFSETQRNKGNFPGRFSGRQFSNSRSEMNVSTLELGDSALYLCASSPDRASGNTIYFGEGSWLTVV.